What follows is one T cell receptor (beta chain) and its context. The sample belongs to a study of blood T cell repertoires in COVID-19. On the study more broadly: Samples representing acute and convalescent COVID-19 were sourced from the United States, Italy and Spain.

Sequencing used immunoSEQ multiplex PCR; TCRdb keeps in-frame clones, though not all of them. There are roughly 670,000 clones in the sample; 70% to 90% occur only once, and 0.2% to 0.3% lies in the top ten. The V end lost 4 bases, the J end lost 3 bases, and 10 bases lay between the germline ends. The CDR3 has 14 amino acids. Germline CDR1 reads LNHDA; CDR2 reads SQIVND (reference sequence). The TCR was taken from a woman under 30 with acute or convalescent COVID-19. V and J are TRBV19 and TRBJ1-5; tentative D call: TRBD1 (6 bases). Sequenced input: peripheral blood. CDR3 amino acids: CASSKTGPNQPQHF. CDR3 DNA sequence: TGTGCCAGTAGTAAGACAGGCCCCAATCAGCCCCAGCATTTT.